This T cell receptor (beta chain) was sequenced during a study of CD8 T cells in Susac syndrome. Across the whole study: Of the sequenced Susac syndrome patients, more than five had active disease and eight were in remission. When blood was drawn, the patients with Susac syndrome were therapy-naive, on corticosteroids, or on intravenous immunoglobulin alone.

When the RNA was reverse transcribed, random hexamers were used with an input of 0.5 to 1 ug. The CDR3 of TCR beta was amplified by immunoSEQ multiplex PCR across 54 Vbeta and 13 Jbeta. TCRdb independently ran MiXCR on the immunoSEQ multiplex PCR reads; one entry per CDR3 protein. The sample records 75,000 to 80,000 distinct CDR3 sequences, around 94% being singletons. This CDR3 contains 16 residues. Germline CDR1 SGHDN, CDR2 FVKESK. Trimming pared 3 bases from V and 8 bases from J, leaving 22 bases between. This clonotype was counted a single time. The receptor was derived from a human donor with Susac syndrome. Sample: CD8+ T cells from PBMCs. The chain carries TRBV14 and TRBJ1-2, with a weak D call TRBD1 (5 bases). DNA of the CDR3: TGTGCCAGCAGCCATGGAGGGACGAACCCCTTTGAAGGCTACACCTTC. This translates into CASSHGGTNPFEGYTF.